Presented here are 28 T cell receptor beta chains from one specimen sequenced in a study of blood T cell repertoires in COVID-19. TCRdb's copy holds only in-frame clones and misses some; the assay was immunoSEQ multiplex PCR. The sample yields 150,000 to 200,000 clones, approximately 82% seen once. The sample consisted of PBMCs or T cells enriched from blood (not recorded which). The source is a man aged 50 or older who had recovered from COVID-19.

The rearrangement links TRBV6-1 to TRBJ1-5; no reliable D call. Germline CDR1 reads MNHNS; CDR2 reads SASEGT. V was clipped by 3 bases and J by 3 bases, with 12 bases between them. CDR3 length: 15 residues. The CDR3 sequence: CASSDRGSPNQPQHF. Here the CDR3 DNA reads TGTGCCAGCAGTGACAGAGGTTCTCCCAATCAGCCCCAGCATTTT.

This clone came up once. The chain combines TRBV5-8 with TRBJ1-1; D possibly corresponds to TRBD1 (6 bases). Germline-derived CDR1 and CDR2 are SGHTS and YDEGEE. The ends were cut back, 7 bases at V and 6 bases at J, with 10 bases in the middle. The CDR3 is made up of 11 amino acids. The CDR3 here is CASSGVAEAFF. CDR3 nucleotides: TGTGCCAGCTCAGGGGTCGCTGAAGCTTTCTTT. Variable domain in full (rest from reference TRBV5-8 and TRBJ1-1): EAGVTQSPTHLIKTRGQQATLRCSPISGHTSVYWYQQALGLGLQFLLWYDEGEERNRGNFPPRFSGRQFPNYSSELNVNALELEDSALYLCASSGVAEAFFGQGTRLTVV.

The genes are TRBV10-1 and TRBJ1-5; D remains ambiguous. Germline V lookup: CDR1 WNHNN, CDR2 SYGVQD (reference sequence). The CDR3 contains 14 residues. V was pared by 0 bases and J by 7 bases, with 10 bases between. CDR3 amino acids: CASSESGGSQPQHF. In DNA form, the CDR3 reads TGCGCCAGCAGTGAGTCGGGAGGATCCCAGCCCCAGCATTTT.

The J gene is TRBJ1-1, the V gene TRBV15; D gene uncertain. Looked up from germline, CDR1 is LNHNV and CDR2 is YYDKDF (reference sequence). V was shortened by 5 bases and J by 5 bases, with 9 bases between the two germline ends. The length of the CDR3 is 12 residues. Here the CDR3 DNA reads TGTGCCACCAGCGCCGCGGGGACTGAAGCTTTCTTT. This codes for CATSAAGTEAFF.

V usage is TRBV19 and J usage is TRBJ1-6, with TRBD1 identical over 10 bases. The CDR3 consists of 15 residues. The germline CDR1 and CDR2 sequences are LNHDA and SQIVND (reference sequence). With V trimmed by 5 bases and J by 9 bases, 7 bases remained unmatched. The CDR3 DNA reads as TGTGCCAGTAGTTTTCCGGGACAGGGGTTTTCACCCCTCCACTTT. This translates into CASSFPGQGFSPLHF.

Here the CDR3 DNA reads TGTGCCAGCAGCCAAGAGGTCACGGCGGGGGGCGAGACCCAGTACTTC. Its translation: CASSQEVTAGGETQYF. The V call is TRBV4-2, the J call TRBJ2-5; 8 positions agree with TRBD2. Unmatched junction bases numbered 8, after V lost 0 bases and J lost 5 bases. The CDR3 loop spans 16 amino acids. Germline V gene lookup returns CDR1 LGHNA and CDR2 YNFKEQ.

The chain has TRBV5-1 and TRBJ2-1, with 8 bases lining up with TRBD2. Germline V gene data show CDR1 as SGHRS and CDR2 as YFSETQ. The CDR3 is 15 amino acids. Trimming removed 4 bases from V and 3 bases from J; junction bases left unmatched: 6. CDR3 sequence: CASSLTGGNYNEQFF. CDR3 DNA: TGCGCCAGCAGCCTCACGGGGGGGAACTACAATGAGCAGTTCTTC.

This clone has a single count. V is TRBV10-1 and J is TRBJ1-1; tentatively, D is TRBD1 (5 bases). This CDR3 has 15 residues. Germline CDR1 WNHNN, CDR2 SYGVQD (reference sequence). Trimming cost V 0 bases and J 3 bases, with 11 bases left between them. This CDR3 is CASSESGGLDTEAFF. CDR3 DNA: TGCGCCAGCAGTGAGTCCGGGGGTCTGGACACTGAAGCTTTCTTT.

Here the CDR3 DNA reads TGTGCCAGCAGCAAAGTAGCGGCGGGGGAAGAGGCTGGAAACACCATATATTTT. This translates into CASSKVAAGEEAGNTIYF. The V gene is TRBV21-1, the J gene TRBJ1-3. TRBV21-1 is a recognized pseudogene. The length of the CDR3 is 18 residues.

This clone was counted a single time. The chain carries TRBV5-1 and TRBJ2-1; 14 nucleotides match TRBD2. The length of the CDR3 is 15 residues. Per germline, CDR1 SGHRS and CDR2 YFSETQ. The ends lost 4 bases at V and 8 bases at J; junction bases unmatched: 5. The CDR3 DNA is TGCGCCAGCAGCCGGACTAGCGGGGGGATAGATGAGCAGTTCTTC. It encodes CASSRTSGGIDEQFF. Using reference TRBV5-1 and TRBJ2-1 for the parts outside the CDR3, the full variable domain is KAGVTQTPRYLIKTRGQQVTLSCSPISGHRSVSWYQQTPGQGLQFLFEYFSETQRNKGNFPGRFSGRQFSNSRSEMNVSTLELGDSALYLCASSRTSGGIDEQFFGPGTRLTVL.

CDR3 amino acids: CASSEIQGPTNEKLFF. CDR3 bases: TGTGCCAGCAGTGAAATACAGGGACCAACTAATGAAAAACTGTTTTTT. This rearrangement joins TRBV2 to TRBJ1-4, with D perhaps TRBD1 (6 bases). The V gene's germline CDR1 is SNHLY and CDR2 FYNNEI. This CDR3 comprises 16 residues. V gave up 2 bases and J gave up 0 bases, with 10 bases separating them.

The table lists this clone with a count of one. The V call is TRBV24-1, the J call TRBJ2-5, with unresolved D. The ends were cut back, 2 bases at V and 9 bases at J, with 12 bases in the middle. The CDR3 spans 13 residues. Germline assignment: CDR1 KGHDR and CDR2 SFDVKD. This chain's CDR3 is CATSDSPRSPQYF. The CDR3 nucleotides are TGTGCCACCAGTGATTCCCCCCGCAGTCCCCAGTACTTC.

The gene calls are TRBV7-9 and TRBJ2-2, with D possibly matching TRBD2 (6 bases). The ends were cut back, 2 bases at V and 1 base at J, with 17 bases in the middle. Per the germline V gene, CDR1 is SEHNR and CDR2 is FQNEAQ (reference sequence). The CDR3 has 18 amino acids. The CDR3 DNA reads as TGTGCCAGCAGCTTACAGGAAGGGTTCGGGGGGAACACCGGGGAGCTGTTTTTT. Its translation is CASSLQEGFGGNTGELFF.

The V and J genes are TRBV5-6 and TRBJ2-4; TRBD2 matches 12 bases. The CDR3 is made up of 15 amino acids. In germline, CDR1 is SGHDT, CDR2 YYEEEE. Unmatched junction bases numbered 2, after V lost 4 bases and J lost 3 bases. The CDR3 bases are TGTGCCAGCAGCCCTAGCGGGGGGGTCAAAAACATTCAGTACTTC. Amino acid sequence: CASSPSGGVKNIQYF.

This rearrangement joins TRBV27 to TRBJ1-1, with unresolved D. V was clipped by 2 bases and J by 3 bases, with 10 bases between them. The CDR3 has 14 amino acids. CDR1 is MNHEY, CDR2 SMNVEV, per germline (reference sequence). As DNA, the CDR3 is TGTGCCAGCAGTTTAAGAAATCGGGACACTGAAGCTTTCTTT. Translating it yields CASSLRNRDTEAFF.

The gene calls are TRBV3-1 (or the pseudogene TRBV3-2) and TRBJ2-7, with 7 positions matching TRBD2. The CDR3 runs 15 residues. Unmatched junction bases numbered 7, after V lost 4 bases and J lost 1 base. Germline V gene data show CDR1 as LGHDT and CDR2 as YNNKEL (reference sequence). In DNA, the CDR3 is TGTGCCAGCAGCCGCCCCAGCGGGGTGTCCTACGAGCAGTACTTC. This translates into CASSRPSGVSYEQYF.

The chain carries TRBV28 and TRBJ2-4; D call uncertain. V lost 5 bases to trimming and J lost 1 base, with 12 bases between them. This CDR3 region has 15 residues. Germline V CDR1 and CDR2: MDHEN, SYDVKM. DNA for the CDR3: TGTGCCAGCAGTCGGTCGGAGTTTGCCAAAAACATTCAGTACTTC. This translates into CASSRSEFAKNIQYF.

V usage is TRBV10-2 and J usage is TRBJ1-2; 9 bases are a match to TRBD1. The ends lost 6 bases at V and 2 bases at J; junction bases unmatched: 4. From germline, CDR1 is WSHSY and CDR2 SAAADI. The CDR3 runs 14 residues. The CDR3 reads CASRTTGGNYGYTF. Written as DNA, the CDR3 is TGCGCCAGCAGGACTACAGGGGGCAACTATGGCTACACCTTC.

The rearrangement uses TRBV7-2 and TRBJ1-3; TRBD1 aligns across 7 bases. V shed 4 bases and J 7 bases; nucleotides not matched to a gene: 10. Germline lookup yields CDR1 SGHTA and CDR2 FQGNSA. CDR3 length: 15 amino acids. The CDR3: CASSWDQGDGNTIYF. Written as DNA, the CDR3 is TGTGCCAGCAGCTGGGACCAGGGGGACGGGAACACCATATATTTT.

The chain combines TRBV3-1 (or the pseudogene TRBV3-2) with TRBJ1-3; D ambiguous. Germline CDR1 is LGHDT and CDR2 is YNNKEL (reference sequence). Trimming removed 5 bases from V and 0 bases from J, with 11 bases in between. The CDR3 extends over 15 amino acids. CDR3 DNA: TGTGCCAGCAGCGAACCTGGGAGCTCTGGAAACACCATATATTTT. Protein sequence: CASSEPGSSGNTIYF.

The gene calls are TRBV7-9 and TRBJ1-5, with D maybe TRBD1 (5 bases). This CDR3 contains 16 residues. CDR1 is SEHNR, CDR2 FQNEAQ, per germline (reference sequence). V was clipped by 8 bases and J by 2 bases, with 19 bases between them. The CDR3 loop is CASQLVQGYGNQPQHF. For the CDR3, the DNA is TGTGCCAGCCAGCTTGTCCAGGGATATGGCAATCAGCCCCAGCATTTT.

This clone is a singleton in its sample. CDR3 protein: CATSDSGTGLHEQYF. The CDR3 DNA reads as TGTGCCACCAGTGACTCCGGGACAGGGTTGCACGAGCAGTACTTC. The genes are TRBV24-1 and TRBJ2-7; 9 bases align to TRBD1. Trimming removed 4 bases from V and 5 bases from J; junction bases left unmatched: 8. Germline loops: CDR1 KGHDR, CDR2 SFDVKD. The length of the CDR3 is 15 residues.

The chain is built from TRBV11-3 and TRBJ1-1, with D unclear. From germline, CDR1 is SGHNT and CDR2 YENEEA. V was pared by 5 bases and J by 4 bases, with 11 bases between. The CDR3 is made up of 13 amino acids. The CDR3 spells CASSTGEGTEAFF. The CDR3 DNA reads TGTGCCAGCAGCACGGGCGAGGGCACTGAAGCTTTCTTT.

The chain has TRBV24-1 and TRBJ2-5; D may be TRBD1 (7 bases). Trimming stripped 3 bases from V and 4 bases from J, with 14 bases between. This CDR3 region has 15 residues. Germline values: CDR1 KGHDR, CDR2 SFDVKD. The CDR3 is CATSDRAGGLETQYF. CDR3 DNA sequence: TGTGCCACCAGTGATAGGGCAGGGGGGTTAGAGACCCAGTACTTC.

The CDR3 protein is CASSFGAGQGVLRYEQYF. The CDR3 nucleotides read TGCGCCAGCAGCTTCGGTGCGGGACAGGGAGTCTTGCGATACGAGCAGTACTTC. The chain is built from TRBV5-1 and TRBJ2-7; 9 nucleotides agree with TRBD1. Trimming took 2 bases from V and 4 from J; bases not matched to a gene: 16. This CDR3 has 18 residues. Germline lookup yields CDR1 SGHRS and CDR2 YFSETQ. The full variable domain, with the rest looked up from reference TRBV5-1 and TRBJ2-7, is KAGVTQTPRYLIKTRGQQVTLSCSPISGHRSVSWYQQTPGQGLQFLFEYFSETQRNKGNFPGRFSGRQFSNSRSEMNVSTLELGDSALYLCASSFGAGQGVLRYEQYFGPGTRLTVT.

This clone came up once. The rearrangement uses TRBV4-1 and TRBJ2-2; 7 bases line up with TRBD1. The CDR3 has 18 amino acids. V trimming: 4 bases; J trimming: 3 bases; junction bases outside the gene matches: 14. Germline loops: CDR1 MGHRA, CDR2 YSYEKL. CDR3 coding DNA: TGCGCCAGCAGCCGAGGCGTGAGGACAGGCATACACACCGGGGAGCTGTTTTTT. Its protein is CASSRGVRTGIHTGELFF.

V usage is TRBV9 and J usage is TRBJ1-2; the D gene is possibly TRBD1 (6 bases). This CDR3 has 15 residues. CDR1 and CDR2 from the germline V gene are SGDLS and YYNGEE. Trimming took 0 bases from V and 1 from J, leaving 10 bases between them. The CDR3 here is CASSVGHRDNYGYTF. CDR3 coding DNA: TGTGCCAGCAGCGTAGGTCACAGGGATAACTATGGCTACACCTTC.

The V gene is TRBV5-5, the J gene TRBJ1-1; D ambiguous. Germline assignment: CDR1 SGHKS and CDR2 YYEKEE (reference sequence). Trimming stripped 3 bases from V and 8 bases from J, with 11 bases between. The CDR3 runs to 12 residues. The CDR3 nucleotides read TGTGCCAGCAGCTCCTTGGGCCCAGAAGCTTTCTTT. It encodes CASSSLGPEAFF.